Listed below are T cell receptor beta chains from one sample, sequenced in a study of CD8 T cells in ankylosing spondylitis. TCRdb reprocessed the 5' RACE reads with MiXCR, giving one entry per CDR3 protein. The data show about 360,000 distinct CDR3 sequences, 20% to 25% seen once. The sequencing sample was made of blood, either unsorted or a sorted T cell fraction (not recorded which). These receptors were obtained from a male donor with ankylosing spondylitis or in good health (not recorded which). CDR3s include the opening cysteine and the closing phenylalanine or tryptophan. A D gene is named only where the DNA matches it firmly. Clone size is given for some rows only: seen once, a few or many times, or a class if the clone is expanded.

clone_size: -
j_call: TRBJ2-1
d_call: -
v_call: TRBV2
cdr3_nt: TGTGCCAGCAGTGAAGCGCTTCGATGGAGCAATGAGCAGTTCTTC
cdr3_aa: CASSEALRWSNEQFF

clone_size: -
j_call: TRBJ2-7
d_call: -
v_call: TRBV7-9
cdr3_nt: TGTGCCAGCAGCTTTGCCGAAACCTACGAGCAGTACTTC
cdr3_aa: CASSFAETYEQYF

clone_size: few
j_call: TRBJ2-5
d_call: -
v_call: TRBV12-3/TRBV12-4
cdr3_nt: TGTGCCAGCAGTTCCCCGGCCCGGGGGCAAGAGACCCAGTACTTC
cdr3_aa: CASSSPARGQETQYF

clone_size: few
j_call: TRBJ2-7
d_call: -
v_call: TRBV20-1
cdr3_nt: TGCAGTGCTAGAGATCGGTATTTAAGCTCCTACGAGCAGTACTTC
cdr3_aa: CSARDRYLSSYEQYF

clone_size: few
j_call: TRBJ2-7
d_call: -
v_call: TRBV7-9
cdr3_nt: TGTGCCAGCAGTTCGAGTTCGGGGACCGAGCAGTACTTC
cdr3_aa: CASSSSSGTEQYF

clone_size: -
j_call: TRBJ2-7
d_call: -
v_call: TRBV4-1
cdr3_nt: TGCGCCAGCAGCCAAGATAGGGCAGGGACCTACGAGCAGTACTTC
cdr3_aa: CASSQDRAGTYEQYF

clone_size: -
j_call: TRBJ2-1
d_call: -
v_call: TRBV28
cdr3_nt: TGTGCCAGCACCTCGACAGTCCTCAATGAGCAGTTCTTC
cdr3_aa: CASTSTVLNEQFF

clone_size: -
j_call: TRBJ2-5
d_call: TRBD1
v_call: TRBV7-9
cdr3_nt: TGTGCCAGCAGCCACACGGGACAGGGGGAGACCCAGTACTTC
cdr3_aa: CASSHTGQGETQYF

clone_size: -
j_call: TRBJ2-1
d_call: TRBD1
v_call: TRBV20-1
cdr3_nt: TGCAGTGCTAGAGCCTGGGACAGGGGATCCTACAATGAGCAGTTCTTC
cdr3_aa: CSARAWDRGSYNEQFF

clone_size: few
j_call: TRBJ1-1
d_call: -
v_call: TRBV4-2
cdr3_nt: TGTGCCAGCAGCCAAGGGGTAACGGAGAACACTGAAGCTTTCTTT
cdr3_aa: CASSQGVTENTEAFF

clone_size: few
j_call: TRBJ2-1
d_call: TRBD1
v_call: TRBV7-9
cdr3_nt: TGTGCCAGCAGTTTCCCAGGGGGCCAGGGTGATGAGCAGTTCTTC
cdr3_aa: CASSFPGGQGDEQFF

clone_size: few
j_call: TRBJ1-2
d_call: TRBD1
v_call: TRBV29-1
cdr3_nt: TGCAGCGTTGAAGACCCGGGGACAGGGAGCTATGGCTACACCTTC
cdr3_aa: CSVEDPGTGSYGYTF

clone_size: -
j_call: TRBJ2-1
d_call: -
v_call: TRBV7-6
cdr3_nt: TGTGCCAGCAGCCTCGATAGGAGCGGCCGAACCCCCTACAATGAGCAGTTCTTC
cdr3_aa: CASSLDRSGRTPYNEQFF

clone_size: -
j_call: TRBJ2-7
d_call: -
v_call: TRBV14
cdr3_nt: TGTGCCAGCAGCCAACGGGGATTCTACGAGCAGTACTTC
cdr3_aa: CASSQRGFYEQYF

clone_size: few
j_call: TRBJ1-3
d_call: -
v_call: TRBV12-3/TRBV12-4
cdr3_nt: TGTGCCAGCAGTTTAAACACCATATATTTT
cdr3_aa: CASSLNTIYF

clone_size: -
j_call: TRBJ2-7
d_call: TRBD1
v_call: TRBV20-1
cdr3_nt: TGCAGTGCCCAACCGCTCCAGGGGGCCCCGACCTACGAGCAGTACTTC
cdr3_aa: CSAQPLQGAPTYEQYF

clone_size: few
j_call: TRBJ2-5
d_call: TRBD1
v_call: TRBV28
cdr3_nt: TGTGCCAGCAGTCTACGCGGACAGGGGATTTACGCGGGAGAGACCCAGTACTTC
cdr3_aa: CASSLRGQGIYAGETQYF

clone_size: -
j_call: TRBJ2-1
d_call: TRBD2
v_call: TRBV7-9
cdr3_nt: TGTGCCAGCAGCTTAGCTGGAGCGGGGGGAAAAAGAAATGAGCAGTTCTTC
cdr3_aa: CASSLAGAGGKRNEQFF

clone_size: -
j_call: TRBJ2-5
d_call: TRBD1
v_call: TRBV5-5
cdr3_nt: TGTGCCAGCAGCCTAGGGAGGACAGGGGGTCAAGAGACCCAGTACTTC
cdr3_aa: CASSLGRTGGQETQYF

clone_size: few
j_call: TRBJ2-1
d_call: -
v_call: TRBV19
cdr3_nt: TGTGCCAGTACCCCTACAGGGAGCTCCTACAATGAGCAGTTCTTC
cdr3_aa: CASTPTGSSYNEQFF

clone_size: -
j_call: TRBJ2-7
d_call: -
v_call: TRBV6-1
cdr3_nt: TGTGCCAGCAGTGTGAATACCGCCTACGAGCAGTACTTC
cdr3_aa: CASSVNTAYEQYF

clone_size: -
j_call: TRBJ1-2
d_call: -
v_call: TRBV29-1
cdr3_nt: TGCAGCGTTGAGTCCGCTAACTATGGCTACACCTTC
cdr3_aa: CSVESANYGYTF

clone_size: -
j_call: TRBJ2-7
d_call: -
v_call: TRBV20-1
cdr3_nt: TGCAGTGCTATCGCAGTGGGCAGGGGTCTCAACGAGCAGTACTTC
cdr3_aa: CSAIAVGRGLNEQYF

clone_size: -
j_call: TRBJ2-5
d_call: TRBD1
v_call: TRBV7-9
cdr3_nt: TGTGCCAGCAGCTTTCCGGACAGGGCAGAGGAGACCCAGTACTTC
cdr3_aa: CASSFPDRAEETQYF

clone_size: few
j_call: TRBJ2-3
d_call: -
v_call: TRBV7-7
cdr3_nt: TGTGCCAGCAGCTCTCATAGGGGAGATACGCAGTATTTT
cdr3_aa: CASSSHRGDTQYF

clone_size: -
j_call: TRBJ2-5
d_call: -
v_call: TRBV14
cdr3_nt: TGTGCCAGCAGCCAATACGGGGCCTACCAAGAGACCCAGTACTTC
cdr3_aa: CASSQYGAYQETQYF

clone_size: few
j_call: TRBJ2-1
d_call: -
v_call: TRBV10-3
cdr3_nt: TGTGCCATCAGTGGTTCCCAGGACTCCTACAATGAGCAGTTCTTC
cdr3_aa: CAISGSQDSYNEQFF

clone_size: -
j_call: TRBJ2-4
d_call: TRBD2
v_call: TRBV12-3/TRBV12-4
cdr3_nt: TGTGCCAGCAGTATACTAGCGGGGGGAAAAAACATTCAGTACTTC
cdr3_aa: CASSILAGGKNIQYF

clone_size: -
j_call: TRBJ2-1
d_call: -
v_call: TRBV10-1
cdr3_nt: TGCGCCAGCAGTGCTACAGGATACAATGAGCAGTTCTTC
cdr3_aa: CASSATGYNEQFF

clone_size: -
j_call: TRBJ2-3
d_call: TRBD2
v_call: TRBV15
cdr3_nt: TGTGCCACCAGCACCCTAGCGGGCTGGGAAACAGATACGCAGTATTTT
cdr3_aa: CATSTLAGWETDTQYF

clone_size: once
j_call: TRBJ2-3
d_call: -
v_call: TRBV6-1
cdr3_nt: TGTGCCAGCAGTGAAGCGCTTCTGGCCGGGACTTCGAGCACAGATACGCAGTATTTT
cdr3_aa: CASSEALLAGTSSTDTQYF

clone_size: -
j_call: TRBJ2-7
d_call: -
v_call: TRBV11-2
cdr3_nt: TGTGCCAGCAGCTCTCTAGGGACGGCGAGCTCCTACGAGCAGTACTTC
cdr3_aa: CASSSLGTASSYEQYF

clone_size: few
j_call: TRBJ2-4
d_call: -
v_call: TRBV7-9
cdr3_nt: TGTGCCAGCAGCCCCGCGGGGAACCGCGAAAACATTCAGTACTTC
cdr3_aa: CASSPAGNRENIQYF

clone_size: once
j_call: TRBJ1-2
d_call: TRBD1
v_call: TRBV27
cdr3_nt: TGTGCCAGCAGTCCGTCACCGGGACAGGGCTATGGCTACACCTTC
cdr3_aa: CASSPSPGQGYGYTF

clone_size: few
j_call: TRBJ1-6
d_call: -
v_call: TRBV29-1
cdr3_nt: TGCAGCGTCCGGGGGGACATCAGTTCACCCCTCCACTTT
cdr3_aa: CSVRGDISSPLHF

clone_size: -
j_call: TRBJ2-1
d_call: -
v_call: TRBV12-3/TRBV12-4
cdr3_nt: TGTGCCAGCAGTTTAGTCGGTCTGCAAGGCTATGAGCAGTTCTTC
cdr3_aa: CASSLVGLQGYEQFF

clone_size: -
j_call: TRBJ2-7
d_call: TRBD1
v_call: TRBV10-2
cdr3_nt: TGCGCCAGCAGGCCAGGGGGATCAACCTACGAGCAGTACTTC
cdr3_aa: CASRPGGSTYEQYF

clone_size: many
j_call: TRBJ2-3
d_call: -
v_call: TRBV10-2
cdr3_nt: TGCGCCAGCGGATGGACGTTCGCCGATACGCAGTATTTT
cdr3_aa: CASGWTFADTQYF

clone_size: -
j_call: TRBJ2-5
d_call: -
v_call: TRBV20-1
cdr3_nt: TGCAGTGCTAGAGACAGACAGGCCGGTGAGACCCAGTACTTC
cdr3_aa: CSARDRQAGETQYF

clone_size: -
j_call: TRBJ2-3
d_call: TRBD2
v_call: TRBV28
cdr3_nt: TGTGCCAGCAGTCCGGGACTAGCGGGGCTGATTGCAGATACGCAGTATTTT
cdr3_aa: CASSPGLAGLIADTQYF

clone_size: -
j_call: TRBJ2-7
d_call: -
v_call: TRBV20-1
cdr3_nt: TGCAGTGCTAAACCCAGGGGAATTTTGTCCTACGAGCAGTACTTC
cdr3_aa: CSAKPRGILSYEQYF

clone_size: few
j_call: TRBJ2-1
d_call: TRBD2
v_call: TRBV7-9
cdr3_nt: TGTGCCAGCAGCCCCCCAGCGGGGGGGAACGTGAATGAGCAGTTCTTC
cdr3_aa: CASSPPAGGNVNEQFF

clone_size: -
j_call: TRBJ2-3
d_call: -
v_call: TRBV13
cdr3_nt: TGTGCCAGCAGCTCCGACCTAATTAGCACAGATACGCAGTATTTT
cdr3_aa: CASSSDLISTDTQYF

clone_size: few
j_call: TRBJ2-5
d_call: -
v_call: TRBV27
cdr3_nt: TGTGCCAGCAGTGGGGGCCAAGAGACCCAGTACTTC
cdr3_aa: CASSGGQETQYF

clone_size: -
j_call: TRBJ2-7
d_call: -
v_call: TRBV30
cdr3_nt: TGTGCCTGGACAGGGCTGTCGAACTCCTACGAGCAGTACTTC
cdr3_aa: CAWTGLSNSYEQYF

clone_size: few
j_call: TRBJ2-7
d_call: -
v_call: TRBV10-3
cdr3_nt: TGTGCCATCGGGGGGACGGAGAGGGAAGAGCAGTACTTC
cdr3_aa: CAIGGTEREEQYF

clone_size: few
j_call: TRBJ2-3
d_call: -
v_call: TRBV10-3
cdr3_nt: TGTGCCATCAGTGAGGGAAGCGGGAGCACAGATACGCAGTATTTT
cdr3_aa: CAISEGSGSTDTQYF

clone_size: -
j_call: TRBJ2-3
d_call: -
v_call: TRBV19
cdr3_nt: TGTGCCAGTAGTATAGATCTGGGGCGCACAGATACGCAGTATTTT
cdr3_aa: CASSIDLGRTDTQYF

clone_size: few
j_call: TRBJ2-5
d_call: -
v_call: TRBV7-9
cdr3_nt: TGTGCCAGCAGCTTAGGGACAGAGGGGGAGACCCAGTACTTC
cdr3_aa: CASSLGTEGETQYF

clone_size: -
j_call: TRBJ2-7
d_call: TRBD2
v_call: TRBV12-3/TRBV12-4
cdr3_nt: TGTGCCAGCCGGGGTCGATCGGGGGGCGAGCAGTACTTC
cdr3_aa: CASRGRSGGEQYF

clone_size: -
j_call: TRBJ2-3
d_call: -
v_call: TRBV7-6
cdr3_nt: TGTGCCAGCAGCTTACCCCTTCAGGGTCCAGATACGCAGTATTTT
cdr3_aa: CASSLPLQGPDTQYF

clone_size: -
j_call: TRBJ2-1
d_call: -
v_call: TRBV13
cdr3_nt: TGTGCCAGCAGCTTAGGCGCGGCTACGGGTGAGCAGTTCTTC
cdr3_aa: CASSLGAATGEQFF